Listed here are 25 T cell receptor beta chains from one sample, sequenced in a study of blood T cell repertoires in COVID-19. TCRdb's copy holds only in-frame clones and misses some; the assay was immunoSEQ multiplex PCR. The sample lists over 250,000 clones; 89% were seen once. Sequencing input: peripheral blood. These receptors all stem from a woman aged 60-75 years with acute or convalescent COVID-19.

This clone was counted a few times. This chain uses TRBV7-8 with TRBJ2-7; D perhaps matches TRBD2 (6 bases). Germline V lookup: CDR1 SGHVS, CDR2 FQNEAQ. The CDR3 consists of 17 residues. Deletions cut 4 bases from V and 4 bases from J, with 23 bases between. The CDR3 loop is CASSSYAGTAAVYEQYF. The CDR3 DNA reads TGTGCCAGCAGCTCATACGCCGGGACTGCGGCGGTATACGAGCAGTACTTC.

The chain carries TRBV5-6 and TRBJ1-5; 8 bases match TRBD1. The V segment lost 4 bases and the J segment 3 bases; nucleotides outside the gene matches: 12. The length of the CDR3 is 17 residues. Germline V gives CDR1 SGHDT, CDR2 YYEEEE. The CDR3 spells CASSRDRGLGTNQPQHF. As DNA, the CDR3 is TGTGCCAGCAGCAGAGACAGGGGATTAGGGACCAATCAGCCCCAGCATTTT.

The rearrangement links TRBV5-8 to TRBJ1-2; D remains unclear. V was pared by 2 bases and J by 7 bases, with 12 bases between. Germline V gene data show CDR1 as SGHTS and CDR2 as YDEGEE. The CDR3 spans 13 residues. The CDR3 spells CASSFGGGRGYTF. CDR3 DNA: TGTGCCAGCAGCTTTGGAGGCGGTCGTGGCTACACCTTC.

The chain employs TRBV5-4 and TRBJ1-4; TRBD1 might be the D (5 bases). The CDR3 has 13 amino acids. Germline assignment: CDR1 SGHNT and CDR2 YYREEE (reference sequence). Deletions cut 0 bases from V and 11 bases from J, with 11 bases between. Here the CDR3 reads CASSLAGGDKLFF. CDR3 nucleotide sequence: TGTGCCAGCAGCTTGGCCGGGGGGGACAAACTGTTTTTT.

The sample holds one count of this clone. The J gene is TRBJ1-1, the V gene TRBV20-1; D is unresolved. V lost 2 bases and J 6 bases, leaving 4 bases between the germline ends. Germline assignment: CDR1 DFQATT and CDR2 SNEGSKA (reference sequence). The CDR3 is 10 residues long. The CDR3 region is CSARQAEAFF. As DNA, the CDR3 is TGCAGTGCTAGACAGGCTGAAGCTTTCTTT.

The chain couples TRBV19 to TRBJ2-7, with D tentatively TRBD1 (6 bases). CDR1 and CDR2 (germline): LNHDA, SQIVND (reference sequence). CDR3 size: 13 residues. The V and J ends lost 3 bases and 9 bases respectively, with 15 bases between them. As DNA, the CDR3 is TGTGCCAGTAGTATGGGTACAGGGTTTGGGCAGTACTTC. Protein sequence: CASSMGTGFGQYF.

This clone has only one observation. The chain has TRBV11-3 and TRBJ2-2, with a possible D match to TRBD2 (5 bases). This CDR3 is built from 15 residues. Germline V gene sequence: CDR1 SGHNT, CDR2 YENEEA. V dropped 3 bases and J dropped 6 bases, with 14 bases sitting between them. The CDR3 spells CASSLAGVQSGELFF. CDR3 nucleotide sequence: TGTGCCAGCAGCTTGGCCGGGGTTCAATCCGGGGAGCTGTTTTTT.

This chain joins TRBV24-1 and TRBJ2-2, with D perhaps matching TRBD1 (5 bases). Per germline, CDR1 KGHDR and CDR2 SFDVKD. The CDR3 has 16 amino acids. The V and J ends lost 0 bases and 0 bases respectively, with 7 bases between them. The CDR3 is CATSDLQGSNTGELFF. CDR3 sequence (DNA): TGTGCCACCAGTGATTTGCAGGGATCGAACACCGGGGAGCTGTTTTTT.

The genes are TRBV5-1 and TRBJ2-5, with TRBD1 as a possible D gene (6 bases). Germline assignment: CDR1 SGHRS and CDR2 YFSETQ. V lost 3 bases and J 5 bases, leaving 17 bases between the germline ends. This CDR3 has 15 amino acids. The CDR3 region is CASSSQTGLLETQYF. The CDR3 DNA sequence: TGCGCCAGCAGCTCCCAGACAGGCCTCCTCGAGACCCAGTACTTC.

CDR3 in amino acids: CASLSPGNTIYF. In DNA form, the CDR3 reads TGTGCCAGCCTAAGTCCTGGAAACACCATATATTTT. The chain joins TRBV28 to TRBJ1-3, with D uncertain. The CDR3 loop spans 12 amino acids. The V gene lost 8 bases and the J gene lost 2 bases, with 7 bases spanning the gap. Germline assignment: CDR1 MDHEN and CDR2 SYDVKM.

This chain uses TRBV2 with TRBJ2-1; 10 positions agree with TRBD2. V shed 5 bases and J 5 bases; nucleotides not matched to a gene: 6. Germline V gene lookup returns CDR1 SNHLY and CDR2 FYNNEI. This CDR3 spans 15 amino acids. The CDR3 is CASSRSLAGDNEQFF. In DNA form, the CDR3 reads TGTGCCAGCAGTCGGAGCCTAGCGGGGGACAATGAGCAGTTCTTC.

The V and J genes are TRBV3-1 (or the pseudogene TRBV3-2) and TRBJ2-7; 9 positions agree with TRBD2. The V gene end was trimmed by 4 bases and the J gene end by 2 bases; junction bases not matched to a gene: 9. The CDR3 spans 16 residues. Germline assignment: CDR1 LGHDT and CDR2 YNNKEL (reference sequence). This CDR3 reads CASSPLTSGLPYEQYF. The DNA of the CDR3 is TGTGCCAGCAGCCCCTTGACTAGCGGCCTCCCCTACGAGCAGTACTTC.

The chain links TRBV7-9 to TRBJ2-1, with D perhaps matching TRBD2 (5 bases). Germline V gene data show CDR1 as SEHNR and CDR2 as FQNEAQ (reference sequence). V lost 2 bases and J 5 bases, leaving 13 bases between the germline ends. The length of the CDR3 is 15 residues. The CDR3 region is CASSLRARVHNEQFF. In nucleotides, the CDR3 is TGTGCCAGCAGCTTAAGGGCGAGGGTCCACAATGAGCAGTTCTTC. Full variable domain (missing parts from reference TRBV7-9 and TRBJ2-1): DTGVSQNPRHKITKRGQNVTFRCDPISEHNRLYWYRQTLGQGPEFLTYFQNEAQLEKSRLLSDRFSAERPKGSFSTLEIQRTEQGDSAMYLCASSLRARVHNEQFFGPGTRLTVL.

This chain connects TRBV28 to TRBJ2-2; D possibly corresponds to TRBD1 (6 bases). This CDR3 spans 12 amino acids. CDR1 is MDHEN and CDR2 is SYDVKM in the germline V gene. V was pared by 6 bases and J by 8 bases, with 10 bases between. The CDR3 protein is CASSRGQGELFF. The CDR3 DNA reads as TGTGCCAGCAGCCGCGGACAGGGGGAGCTGTTTTTT. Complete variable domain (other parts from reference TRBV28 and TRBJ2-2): DVKVTQSSRYLVKRTGEKVFLECVQDMDHENMFWYRQDPGLGLRLIYFSYDVKMKEKGDIPEGYSVSREKKERFSLILESASTNQTSMYLCASSRGQGELFFGEGSRLTVL.

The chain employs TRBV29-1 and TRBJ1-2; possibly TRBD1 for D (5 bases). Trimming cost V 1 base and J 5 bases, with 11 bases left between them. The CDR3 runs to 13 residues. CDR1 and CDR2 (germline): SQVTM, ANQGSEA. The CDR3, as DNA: TGCAGCGTTGAAGGGGGCACCCTTTATGGCTACACCTTC. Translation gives CSVEGGTLYGYTF.

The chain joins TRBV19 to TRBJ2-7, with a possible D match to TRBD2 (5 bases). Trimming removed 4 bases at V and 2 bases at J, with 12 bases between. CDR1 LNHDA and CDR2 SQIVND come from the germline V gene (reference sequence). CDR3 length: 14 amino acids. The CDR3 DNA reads TGTGCCAGTAGTAGGCTTGGGGAGACCTACGAGCAGTACTTC. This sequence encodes CASSRLGETYEQYF.

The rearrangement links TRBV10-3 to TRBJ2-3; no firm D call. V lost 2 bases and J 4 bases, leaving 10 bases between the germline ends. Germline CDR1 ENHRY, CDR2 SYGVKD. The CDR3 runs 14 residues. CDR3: CAISEGVSPDTQYF. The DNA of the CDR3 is TGTGCCATCAGTGAGGGTGTTAGCCCAGATACGCAGTATTTT.

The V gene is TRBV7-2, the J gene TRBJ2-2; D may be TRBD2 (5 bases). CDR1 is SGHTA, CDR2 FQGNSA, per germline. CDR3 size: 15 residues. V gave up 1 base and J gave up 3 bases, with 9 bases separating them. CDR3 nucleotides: TGTGCCAGCAGCTTAGGGCTAGCCTACACCGGGGAGCTGTTTTTT. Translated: CASSLGLAYTGELFF.

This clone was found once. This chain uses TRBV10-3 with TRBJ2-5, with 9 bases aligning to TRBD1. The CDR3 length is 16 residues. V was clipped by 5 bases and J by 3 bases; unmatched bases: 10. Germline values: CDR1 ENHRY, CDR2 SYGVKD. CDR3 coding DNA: TGTGCCATCAGTCCCACGGGACAGGGATGGGAAGAGACCCAGTACTTC. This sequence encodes CAISPTGQGWEETQYF.

The CDR3, as DNA: TGTGCCAGCAGCCAGGACAGGGGGTCACCCCTCCACTTT. This sequence encodes CASSQDRGSPLHF. This chain links TRBV3-1 (or the pseudogene TRBV3-2) with TRBJ1-6; 10 bases are a match to TRBD1. Trimming cost V 3 bases and J 10 bases; bases outside gene matches: 0. This CDR3 spans 13 amino acids. Germline V lookup: CDR1 LGHDT, CDR2 YNNKEL (reference sequence).

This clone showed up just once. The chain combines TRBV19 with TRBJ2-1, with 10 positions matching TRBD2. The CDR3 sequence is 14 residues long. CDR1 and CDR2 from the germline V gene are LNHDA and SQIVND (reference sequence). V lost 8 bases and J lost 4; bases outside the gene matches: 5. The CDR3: CASAPSGGYNEQFF. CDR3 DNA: TGTGCCAGTGCCCCTAGCGGGGGTTACAATGAGCAGTTCTTC.

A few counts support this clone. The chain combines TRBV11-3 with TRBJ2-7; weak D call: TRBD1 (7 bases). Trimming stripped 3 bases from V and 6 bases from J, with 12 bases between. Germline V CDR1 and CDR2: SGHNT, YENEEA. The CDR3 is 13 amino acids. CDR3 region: CASSFPGGSEQYF. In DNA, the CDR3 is TGTGCCAGCAGCTTTCCAGGGGGGTCCGAGCAGTACTTC. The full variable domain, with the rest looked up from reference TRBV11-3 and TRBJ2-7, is EAGVVQSPRYKIIEKKQPVAFWCNPISGHNTLYWYLQNLGQGPELLIRYENEEAVDDSQLPKDRFSAERLKGVDSTLKIQPAELGDSAVYLCASSFPGGSEQYFGPGTRLTVT.

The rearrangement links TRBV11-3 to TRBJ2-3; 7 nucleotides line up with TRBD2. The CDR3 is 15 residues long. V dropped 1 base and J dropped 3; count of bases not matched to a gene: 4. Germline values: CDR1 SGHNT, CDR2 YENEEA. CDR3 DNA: TGTGCCAGCAGCTTAGCGGCGGGAGTAACAGATACGCAGTATTTT. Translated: CASSLAAGVTDTQYF.

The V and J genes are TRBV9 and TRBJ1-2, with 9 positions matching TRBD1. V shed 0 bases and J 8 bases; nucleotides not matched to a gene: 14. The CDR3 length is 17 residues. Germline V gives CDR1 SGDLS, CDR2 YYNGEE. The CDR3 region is CASSVAGTGLVSRGYTF. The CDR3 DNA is TGTGCCAGCAGCGTAGCCGGGACAGGGCTGGTATCGCGGGGCTACACCTTC.

CDR3 in amino acids: CASSPDRFRGMNTEAFF. The CDR3 DNA sequence: TGTGCCAGCAGCCCTGACAGGTTTCGAGGCATGAACACTGAAGCTTTCTTT. V usage is TRBV7-3 and J usage is TRBJ1-1, with D possibly being TRBD1 (6 bases). Germline CDR1 and CDR2: SGHTA and FQGTGA. The CDR3 totals 17 residues. Between the trimmed V and J ends, which lost 5 bases and 0 bases, there was a span of 19 bases.